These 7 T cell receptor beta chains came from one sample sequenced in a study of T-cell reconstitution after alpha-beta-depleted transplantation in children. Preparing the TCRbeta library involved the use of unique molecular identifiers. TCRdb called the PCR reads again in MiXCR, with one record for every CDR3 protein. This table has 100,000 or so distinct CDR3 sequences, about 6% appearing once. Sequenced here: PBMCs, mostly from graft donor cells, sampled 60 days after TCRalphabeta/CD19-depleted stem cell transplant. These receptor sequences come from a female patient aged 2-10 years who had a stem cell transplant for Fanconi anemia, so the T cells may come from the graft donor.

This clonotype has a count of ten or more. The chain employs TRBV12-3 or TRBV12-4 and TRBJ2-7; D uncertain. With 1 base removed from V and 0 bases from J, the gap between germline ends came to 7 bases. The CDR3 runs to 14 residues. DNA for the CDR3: TGTGCCAGCAGTTTAGGGGGTAGCTCCTACGAGCAGTACTTC. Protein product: CASSLGGSSYEQYF.

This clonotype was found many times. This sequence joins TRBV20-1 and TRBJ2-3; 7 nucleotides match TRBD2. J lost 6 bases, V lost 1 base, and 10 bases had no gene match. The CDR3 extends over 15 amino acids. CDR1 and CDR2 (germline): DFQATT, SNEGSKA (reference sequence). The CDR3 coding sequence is TGCAGTGCTAGAGTCAGCGGGAAGCCACGTGATACGCAGTATTTT. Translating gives CSARVSGKPRDTQYF.

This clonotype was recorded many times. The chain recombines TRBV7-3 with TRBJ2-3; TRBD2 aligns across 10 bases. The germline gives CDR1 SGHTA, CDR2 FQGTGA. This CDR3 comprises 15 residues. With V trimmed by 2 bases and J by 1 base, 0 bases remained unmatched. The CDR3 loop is CASSLLAGGTDTQYF. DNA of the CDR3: TGTGCCAGCAGCTTACTAGCGGGGGGCACAGATACGCAGTATTTT.

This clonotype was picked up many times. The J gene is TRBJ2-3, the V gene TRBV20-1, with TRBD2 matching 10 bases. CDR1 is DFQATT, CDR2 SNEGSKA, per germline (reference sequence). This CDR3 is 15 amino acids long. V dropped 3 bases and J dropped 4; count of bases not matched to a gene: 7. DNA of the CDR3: TGCAGTGCTAGTCCCCTAGCGGGAGTCTCAGATACGCAGTATTTT. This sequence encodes CSASPLAGVSDTQYF.

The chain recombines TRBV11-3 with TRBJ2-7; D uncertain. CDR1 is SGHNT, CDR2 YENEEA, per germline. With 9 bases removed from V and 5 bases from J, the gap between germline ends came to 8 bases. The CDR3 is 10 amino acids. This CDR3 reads CARALDEQYF. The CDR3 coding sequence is TGTGCCAGGGCCCTGGACGAGCAGTACTTC.

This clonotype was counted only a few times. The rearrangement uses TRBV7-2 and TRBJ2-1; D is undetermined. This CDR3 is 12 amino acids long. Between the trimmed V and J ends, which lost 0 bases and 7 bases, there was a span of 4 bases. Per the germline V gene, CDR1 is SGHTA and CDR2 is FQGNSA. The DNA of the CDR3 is TGTGCCAGCAGCTTAGCCCCAAATGAGCAGTTCTTC. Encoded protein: CASSLAPNEQFF. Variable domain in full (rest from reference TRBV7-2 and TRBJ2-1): GAGVSQSPSNKVTEKGKDVELRCDPISGHTALYWYRQSLGQGLEFLIYFQGNSAPDKSGLPSDRFSAERTGGSVSTLTIQRTQQEDSAVYLCASSLAPNEQFFGPGTRLTVL.

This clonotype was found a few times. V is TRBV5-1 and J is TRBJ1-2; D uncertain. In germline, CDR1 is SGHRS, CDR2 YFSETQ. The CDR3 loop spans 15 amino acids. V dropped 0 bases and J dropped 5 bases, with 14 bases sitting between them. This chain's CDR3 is CASSLGPSISYGYTF. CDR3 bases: TGCGCCAGCAGCTTGGGACCTTCGATTTCGTATGGCTACACCTTC.